This T cell receptor (beta chain) was obtained from a study of CD8 T cells in ankylosing spondylitis. Study observations and caveats: One TCR beta motif, made up of roughly 8 highly homologous variants, appeared characteristic of ankylosing spondylitis blood. Earlier authors reported some of these motif variants in reactive arthritis synovial fluid and blood.

Ten or more counts support this clonotype. Its target is unknown. TCRdb reprocessed the 5' RACE reads via MiXCR and lists one record per CDR3 protein. The sample holds hundreds of thousands of distinct CDR3 sequences, 26% seen once. Per germline, CDR1 DFQATT and CDR2 SNEGSKA (reference sequence). Trimming took off 3 bases at V and 4 bases at J, with 16 bases between the two ends. CDR3 length: 15 residues. This TCR came from a male donor with ankylosing spondylitis. The chain is built from TRBV20-1 and TRBJ2-1, with D possibly matching TRBD2 (6 bases). The sequenced sample was blood, either unsorted or a sorted T cell fraction (not recorded which). CDR3 residues: CSARDGRTSYNEQFF. The CDR3 nucleotides read TGCAGTGCTAGGGACGGGAGAACCTCTTACAATGAGCAGTTCTTC.